Following are 15 T cell receptor beta chains from one sample sequenced in a study of blood T cell repertoires in COVID-19. The protocol was immunoSEQ multiplex PCR, while the TCRdb copy is restricted to in-frame clones and leaves out a portion. The profile shows 250,000 to 300,000 clones, around 89% of them singletons. Material for sequencing was peripheral blood. The receptors were sampled from a man aged 40-55 years with acute or convalescent COVID-19.

The chain uses TRBV27 and TRBJ2-7; 8 bases are a match to TRBD1. This CDR3 has 13 amino acids. Losses at the gene ends were 6 bases for V and 3 bases for J; bases not matched to a gene: 4. The V gene's germline CDR1 is MNHEY and CDR2 SMNVEV (reference sequence). The DNA of the CDR3 is TGTGCCAGCAGCACCACAGGGGGCTACGAGCAGTACTTC. It specifies CASSTTGGYEQYF.

This CDR3 is CASSEFRSRVVRQPQHF. The CDR3 coding sequence is TGTGCCAGCAGTGAATTCAGGAGCAGGGTAGTCAGACAGCCCCAGCATTTT. The chain links TRBV6-1 to TRBJ1-5; TRBD1 is a possible D gene (5 bases). This CDR3 has 17 residues. Germline lookup yields CDR1 MNHNS and CDR2 SASEGT. V lost 2 bases, J lost 7 bases, and 21 bases lay in between.

The CDR3 is CASSALRGPTYEQYF. The CDR3 DNA follows: TGTGCCAGCAGTGCTCTCAGGGGGCCCACCTACGAGCAGTACTTC. The chain employs TRBV2 and TRBJ2-7; 8 bases line up with TRBD1. Germline V gene sequence: CDR1 SNHLY, CDR2 FYNNEI. Unmatched junction bases numbered 7, after V lost 4 bases and J lost 2 bases. The CDR3 is 15 amino acids.

The rearrangement links TRBV29-1 to TRBJ1-2, with D hard to call. V was clipped by 4 bases and J by 8 bases, with 17 bases between them. This CDR3 spans 13 amino acids. Germline values: CDR1 SQVTM, CDR2 ANQGSEA. For the CDR3, the DNA is TGCAGCGTTGCAATTCCGGGGTTCGGGGGCTACACCTTC. It specifies CSVAIPGFGGYTF.

This rearrangement joins TRBV11-1 to TRBJ1-1, with D possibly TRBD1 on 5 matching bases. The germline V gene has CDR1 SGHAT and CDR2 FQDESV (reference sequence). The CDR3 sequence is 12 residues long. Between the trimmed V and J ends, which lost 6 bases and 3 bases, there was a span of 8 bases. The CDR3: CASSSGYTEAFF. The CDR3, as DNA: TGTGCCAGCAGTTCAGGGTACACTGAAGCTTTCTTT.

V usage is TRBV6-6 and J usage is TRBJ1-6; D remains unclear. This CDR3 is built from 16 residues. Germline CDR1 and CDR2: MNHNY and SVGAGI (reference sequence). V was clipped by 5 bases and J by 3 bases, with 14 bases between them. CDR3 DNA sequence: TGTGCCAGCAGTCGAAACCCGCTAGACTATAATTCACCCCTCCACTTT. This encodes CASSRNPLDYNSPLHF.

As regards this clone: Other DNA sequences of this sample code for an identical CDR3. V usage is TRBV11-2 and J usage is TRBJ2-7, with D possibly TRBD1 on 5 matching bases. The ends were cut back, 4 bases at V and 1 base at J, with 14 bases in the middle. This CDR3 comprises 15 residues. Germline CDR1 and CDR2: SGHAT and FQNNGV. CDR3 sequence: CASSSRGGLSYEQYF. The CDR3 DNA reads as TGTGCCAGCAGCTCTAGGGGTGGTTTGTCCTACGAGCAGTACTTC.

This clone has just one count. The chain combines TRBV5-5 with TRBJ1-3, with 7 nucleotides matching TRBD1. From germline, CDR1 is SGHKS and CDR2 YYEKEE (reference sequence). This CDR3 region has 17 residues. Unmatched junction bases numbered 10, after V lost 0 bases and J lost 4 bases. CDR3 amino acids: CASSLALRGAEGNTIYF. CDR3 DNA: TGTGCCAGCAGCTTGGCCCTCAGGGGGGCAGAAGGAAACACCATATATTTT.

This clone was counted a few times. The chain links TRBV19 to TRBJ1-2, with TRBD1 matching 10 bases. Germline CDR1 is LNHDA and CDR2 is SQIVND (reference sequence). This CDR3 spans 14 amino acids. The ends lost 10 bases at V and 7 bases at J; junction bases unmatched: 12. CDR3 in DNA: TGTGCCATCCCTATGGGGACAGGGGAGTCTGGCTACACCTTC. This translates into CAIPMGTGESGYTF.

The V and J genes are TRBV15 and TRBJ1-1; D is undetermined. The CDR3 runs 12 residues. CDR1 is LNHNV and CDR2 is YYDKDF in the germline V gene (reference sequence). Trimming removed 4 bases from V and 5 bases from J, with 8 bases in between. The CDR3 here is CATSTARTEAFF. The CDR3 coding sequence is TGTGCCACCAGCACGGCGCGGACTGAAGCTTTCTTT.

The V and J genes are TRBV5-1 and TRBJ1-1, with unresolved D. CDR1 and CDR2 (germline): SGHRS, YFSETQ. Trimming shortened V by 4 bases and J by 1 base, and 11 bases separated the two germline ends. The CDR3 extends over 14 amino acids. The CDR3 region has the DNA TGCGCCAGCAGCCGCCTTAGCACGAACACTGAAGCTTTCTTT. Translation: CASSRLSTNTEAFF.

The V and J genes are TRBV2 and TRBJ2-5; D may be TRBD1 (6 bases). The CDR3 is made up of 14 amino acids. Germline V gene data show CDR1 as SNHLY and CDR2 as FYNNEI. Between the trimmed V and J ends, which lost 7 bases and 3 bases, there was a span of 15 bases. In nucleotides, the CDR3 is TGTGCCAGCAAAGGGGGACCGGAGGAAGAGACCCAGTACTTC. The encoded protein is CASKGGPEEETQYF.

This clone was seen only once. CDR3 loop: CASSLALTGIGYTF. CDR3 in DNA: TGTGCCAGCAGCTTAGCTCTGACAGGGATAGGCTACACCTTC. The V gene is TRBV7-8, the J gene TRBJ1-2; TRBD1 matches 7 bases. Germline V gives CDR1 SGHVS, CDR2 FQNEAQ. J lost 8 bases, V lost 0 bases, and 6 bases had no gene match. CDR3 length: 14 amino acids.

The chain couples TRBV6-5 to TRBJ1-5; TRBD1 aligns across 7 bases. Germline CDR1 MNHEY, CDR2 SVGAGI. This CDR3 contains 13 residues. With 0 bases clipped from V and 11 bases from J, the junction kept 4 bases outside the gene matches. This CDR3 reads CASSYSGQEAQHF. CDR3 coding DNA: TGTGCCAGCAGTTACTCCGGACAGGAGGCCCAGCATTTT.

V and J are TRBV4-2 and TRBJ1-3; D call uncertain. The V gene lost 4 bases and the J gene lost 3 bases, with 10 bases spanning the gap. Germline V lookup: CDR1 LGHNA, CDR2 YNFKEQ. CDR3 size: 14 residues. CDR3 sequence (DNA): TGTGCCAGCAGCCGGAGGGAGATTGGAAACACCATATATTTT. Its translation is CASSRREIGNTIYF.